This TCR beta chain is from a study of blood T cell repertoires in COVID-19. Study-level information: Italy, Spain and the United States were the sources of the convalescent and acute COVID-19 samples. PBMCs, B-cell-depleted T cells, or T cells were the source of the cDNA or gDNA that made up the material.

The authors' processing: Amplified reference gene primers provided the basis for estimating nucleated cell counts. The table came from immunoSEQ multiplex PCR; TCRdb's copy has only in-frame clones and leaves some out. Clone size and V and J calls were adopted from that table, with D and trimming inferred from the DNA. Among fewer than 200,000 clones, 75% to 80% were seen once, and the ten largest hold about 28%. The V and J ends lost 0 bases and 2 bases respectively, with 9 bases between them. Germline CDR1 is SGHRS and CDR2 is YFSETQ. The CDR3 is 14 amino acids. The receptor comes from a woman aged 65 to 85 with acute or convalescent COVID-19. This rearrangement joins TRBV5-1 to TRBJ2-7; D is undetermined. Sequenced input: peripheral blood. The CDR3 DNA is TGCGCCAGCAGCTTGGTTCAGGCTCCCTACGAGCAGTACTTC. This sequence encodes CASSLVQAPYEQYF.